The TCR beta chain under discussion was sequenced for a study of blood T cells in healthy people across ages. The germline V gene encodes CDR1 SGHDN and CDR2 FVKESK. Trimming took off 1 base at V and 10 bases at J, with 16 bases between the two ends. This CDR3 is 14 amino acids long. Then a second PCR, running roughly 7 to 11 cycles, was carried out with a sample-barcoded 5' primer and a J-beta primer mix. TCRdb independently ran MiXCR on the 5' RACE reads; one entry per CDR3 protein. The table lists about 1.5 million distinct CDR3 sequences, approximately 43% of them singletons. Material: blood. The chain recombines TRBV14 with TRBJ1-1; perhaps TRBD1 as D (6 bases). This sequence originates from a woman younger than 35 in good health. The CDR3 sequence is CASSQATAGAVAFF. The CDR3 region has the DNA TGTGCCAGCAGCCAAGCTACGGCAGGGGCTGTAGCTTTCTTT. The variable domain in full, with the rest retrieved from reference TRBV14 and TRBJ1-1, is EAGVTQFPSHSVIEKGQTVTLRCDPISGHDNLYWYRRVMGKEIKFLLHFVKESKQDESGMPNNRFLAERTGGTYSTLKVQPAELEDSGVYFCASSQATAGAVAFFGQGTRLTVV.